This TCR beta chain was documented in a study of T cell repertoires in cytomegalovirus infection (dated by TCRdb to 2018 to 2020). Concerning the study at large: Donor HLA type was relevant to the analysis, as public TCR beta signatures indicated carriage of CMV infection together with the matching HLA type. Overall study outcomes, separate from this receptor: The ex vivo response was dominated by HLA-C-restricted CMV-specific TCR beta clonotypes, which also provided the single most frequent clonotype in two of eight donors. Carriers of CMV infection plus the relevant HLA type were discriminated by the cumulative frequency of public TCR beta family members in the study cohort and in an independent roughly 400-donor cohort.

In regard to this clonotype: Its antigen target is currently unknown. Base-call qualities are not available, and no considerably larger clone is one nucleotide away.

The sequencer was an Illumina HiSeq 1500. The public reads were reprocessed in TCRdb via fastp at Q25 and MiXCR, keeping in-frame beta chains. Rows matching on CDR3 protein sequence are summarized as one entry with the most common DNA and genes. The sample has around 120,000 distinct CDR3 sequences on record, 24% of them singletons. The top ten hold roughly 35% of the sample. The germline V gene gives CDR1 as MNHEY and CDR2 as SVGAGI. The germline ends are 18 bases apart after V is trimmed by 2 bases and J by 5 bases. Including cysteine and phenylalanine, the CDR3 has 16 amino acids. Only the CDR3 region is kept as DNA, spanning 48 bases read in frame from base 1.

Sample: PBMCs, sequenced either directly or after in vitro stimulation (not recorded which). The chain employs TRBV6-5 and TRBJ1-1; the D gene is unclear. The sequence derives from a human donor in good health (CMV status not recorded). Some clones in this sample may be carry-over from other donors' samples. Read as DNA, the sequence is TGTGCCAGCAGTTACATCCCCCGGGATTTGGTAACTGAAGCTTTCTTT. Its protein reads: CASSYIPRDLVTEAFF.